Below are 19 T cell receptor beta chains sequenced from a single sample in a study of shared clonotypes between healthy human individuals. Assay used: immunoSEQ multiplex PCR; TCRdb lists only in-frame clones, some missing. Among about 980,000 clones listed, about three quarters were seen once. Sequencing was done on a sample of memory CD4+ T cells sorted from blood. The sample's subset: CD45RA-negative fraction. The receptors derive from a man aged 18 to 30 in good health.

The CDR3 protein is CASTGTGSGELFF. CDR3 nucleotide sequence: TGTGCCAGTACCGGGACAGGGTCCGGGGAGCTGTTTTTT. V is TRBV19 and J is TRBJ2-2; the match to TRBD1 covers 9 bases. J lost 6 bases, V lost 7 bases, and 3 bases had no gene match. The CDR3 contains 13 residues. Germline V gene lookup returns CDR1 LNHDA and CDR2 SQIVND (reference sequence). Combining the CDR3 with reference TRBV19 and TRBJ2-2 gives the whole variable domain DGGITQSPKYLFRKEGQNVTLSCEQNLNHDAMYWYRQDPGQGLRLIYYSQIVNDFQKGDIAEGYSVSREKKESFPLTVTSAQKNPTAFYLCASTGTGSGELFFGEGSRLTVL.

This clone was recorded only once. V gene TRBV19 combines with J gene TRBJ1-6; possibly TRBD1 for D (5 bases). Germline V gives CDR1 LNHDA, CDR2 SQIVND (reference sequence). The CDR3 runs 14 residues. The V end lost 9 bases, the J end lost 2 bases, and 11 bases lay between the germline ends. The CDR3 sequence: CASTDSTYNSPLHF. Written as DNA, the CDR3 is TGTGCCAGCACAGACAGTACCTATAATTCACCCCTCCACTTT.

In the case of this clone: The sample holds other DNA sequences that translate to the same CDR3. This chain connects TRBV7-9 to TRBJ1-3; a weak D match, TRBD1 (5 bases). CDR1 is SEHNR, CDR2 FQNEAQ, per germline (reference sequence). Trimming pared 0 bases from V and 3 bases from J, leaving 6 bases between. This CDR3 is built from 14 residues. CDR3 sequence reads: CASSLAGGGNTIYF. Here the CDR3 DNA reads TGTGCCAGCAGCTTAGCCGGGGGTGGAAACACCATATATTTT.

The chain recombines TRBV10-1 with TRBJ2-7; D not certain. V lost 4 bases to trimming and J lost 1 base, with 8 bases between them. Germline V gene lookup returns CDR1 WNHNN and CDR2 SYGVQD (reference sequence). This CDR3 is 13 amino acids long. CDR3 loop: CASSGTDSYEQYF. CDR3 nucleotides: TGCGCCAGCAGTGGGACGGATTCCTACGAGCAGTACTTC.

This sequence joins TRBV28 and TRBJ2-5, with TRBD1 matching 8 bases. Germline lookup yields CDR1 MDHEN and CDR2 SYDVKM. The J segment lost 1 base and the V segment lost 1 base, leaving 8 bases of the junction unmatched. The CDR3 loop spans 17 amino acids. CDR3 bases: TGTGCCAGCAGTTTATCCCGGGACAGGAGTTTCCAAGAGACCCAGTACTTC. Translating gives CASSLSRDRSFQETQYF.

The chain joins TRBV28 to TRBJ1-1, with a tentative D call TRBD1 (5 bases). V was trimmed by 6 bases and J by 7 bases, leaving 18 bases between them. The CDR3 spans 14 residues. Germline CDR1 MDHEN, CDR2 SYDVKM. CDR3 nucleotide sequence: TGTGCCAGCAGCCCACCAGGACACTCCCATGAAGCTTTCTTT. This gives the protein CASSPPGHSHEAFF. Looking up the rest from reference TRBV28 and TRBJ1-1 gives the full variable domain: DVKVTQSSRYLVKRTGEKVFLECVQDMDHENMFWYRQDPGLGLRLIYFSYDVKMKEKGDIPEGYSVSREKKERFSLILESASTNQTSMYLCASSPPGHSHEAFFGQGTRLTVV.

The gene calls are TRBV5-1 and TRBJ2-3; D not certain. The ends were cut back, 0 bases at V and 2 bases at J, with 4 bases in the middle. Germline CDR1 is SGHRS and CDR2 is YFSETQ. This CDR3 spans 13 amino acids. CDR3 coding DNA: TGCGCCAGCAGCTTGGGGATCACAGATACGCAGTATTTT. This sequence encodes CASSLGITDTQYF.

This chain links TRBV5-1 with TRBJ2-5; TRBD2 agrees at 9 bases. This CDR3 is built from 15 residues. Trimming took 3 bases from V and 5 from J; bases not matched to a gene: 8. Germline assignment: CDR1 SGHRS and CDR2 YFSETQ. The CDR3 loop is CASSSGSGGKETQYF. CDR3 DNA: TGCGCCAGCAGCTCCGGTAGCGGGGGTAAGGAGACCCAGTACTTC.

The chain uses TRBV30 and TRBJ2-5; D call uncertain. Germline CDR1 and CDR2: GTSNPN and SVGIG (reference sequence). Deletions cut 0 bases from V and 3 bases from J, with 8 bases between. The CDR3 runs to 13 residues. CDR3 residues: CAWSVGRKETQYF. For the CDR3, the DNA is TGTGCCTGGAGTGTTGGCAGAAAAGAGACCCAGTACTTC. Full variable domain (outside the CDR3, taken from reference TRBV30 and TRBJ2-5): SQTIHQWPATLVQPVGSPLSLECTVEGTSNPNLYWYRQAAGRGLQLLFYSVGIGQISSEVPQNLSASRPQDRQFILSSKKLLLSDSGFYLCAWSVGRKETQYFGPGTRLLVL.

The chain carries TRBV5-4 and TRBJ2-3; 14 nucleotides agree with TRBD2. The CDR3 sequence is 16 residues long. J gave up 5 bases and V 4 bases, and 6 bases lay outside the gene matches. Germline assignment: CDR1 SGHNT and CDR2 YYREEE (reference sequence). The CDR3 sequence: CASSDKTSGGEDTQYF. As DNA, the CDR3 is TGTGCCAGCAGCGATAAGACTAGCGGGGGGGAAGATACGCAGTATTTT. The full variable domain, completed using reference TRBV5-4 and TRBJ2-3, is ETGVTQSPTHLIKTRGQQVTLRCSSQSGHNTVSWYQQALGQGPQFIFQYYREEENGRGNFPPRFSGLQFPNYSSELNVNALELDDSALYLCASSDKTSGGEDTQYFGPGTRLTVL.

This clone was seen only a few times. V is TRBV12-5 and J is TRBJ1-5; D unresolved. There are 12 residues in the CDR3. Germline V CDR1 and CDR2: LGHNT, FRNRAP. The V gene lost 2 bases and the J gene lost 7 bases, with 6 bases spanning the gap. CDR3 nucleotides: TGTGCTAGTGGTTTGAGTGGGCAGCCCCAGCATTTT. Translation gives CASGLSGQPQHF.

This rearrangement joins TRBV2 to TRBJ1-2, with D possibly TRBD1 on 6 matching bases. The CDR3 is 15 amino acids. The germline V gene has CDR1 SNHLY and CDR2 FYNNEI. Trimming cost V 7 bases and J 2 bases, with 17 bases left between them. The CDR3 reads CASIQTGAPNYGYTF. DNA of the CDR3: TGTGCCAGCATCCAGACAGGCGCACCAAACTATGGCTACACCTTC.

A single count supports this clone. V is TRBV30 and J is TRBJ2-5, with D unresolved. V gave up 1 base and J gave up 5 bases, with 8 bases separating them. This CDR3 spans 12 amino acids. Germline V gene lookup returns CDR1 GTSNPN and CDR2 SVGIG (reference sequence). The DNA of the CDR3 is TGTGCCTGGAGTGAAAGAAGGGAGACCCAGTACTTC. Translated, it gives CAWSERRETQYF.

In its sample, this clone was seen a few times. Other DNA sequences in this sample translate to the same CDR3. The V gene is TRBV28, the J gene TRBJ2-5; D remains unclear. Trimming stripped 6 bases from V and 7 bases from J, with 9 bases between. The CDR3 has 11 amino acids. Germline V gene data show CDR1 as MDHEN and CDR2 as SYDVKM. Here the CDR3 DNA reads TGTGCCAGCAGCACGCGCGGGACCCAGTACTTC. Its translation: CASSTRGTQYF.

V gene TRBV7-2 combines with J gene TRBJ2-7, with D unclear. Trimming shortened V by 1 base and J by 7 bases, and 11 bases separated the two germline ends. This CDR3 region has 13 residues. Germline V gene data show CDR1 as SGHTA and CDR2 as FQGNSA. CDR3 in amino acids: CASSLESVGEQYF. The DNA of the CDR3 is TGTGCCAGCAGCTTAGAGTCCGTTGGTGAGCAGTACTTC.

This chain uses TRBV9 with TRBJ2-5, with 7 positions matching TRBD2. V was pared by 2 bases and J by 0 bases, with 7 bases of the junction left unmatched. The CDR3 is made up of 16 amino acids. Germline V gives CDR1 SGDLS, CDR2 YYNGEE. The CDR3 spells CASSVSGGGHQETQYF. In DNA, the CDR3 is TGTGCCAGCAGCGTTTCGGGGGGAGGACACCAAGAGACCCAGTACTTC. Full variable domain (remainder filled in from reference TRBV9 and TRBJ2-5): DSGVTQTPKHLITATGQRVTLRCSPRSGDLSVYWYQQSLDQGLQFLIQYYNGEERAKGNILERFSAQQFPDLHSELNLSSLELGDSALYFCASSVSGGGHQETQYFGPGTRLLVL.

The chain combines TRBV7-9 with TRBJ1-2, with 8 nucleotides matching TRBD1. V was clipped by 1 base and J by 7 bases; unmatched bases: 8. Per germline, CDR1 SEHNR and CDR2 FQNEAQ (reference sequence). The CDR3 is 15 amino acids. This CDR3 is CASSLEDRERVGYTF. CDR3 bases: TGTGCCAGCAGCTTAGAGGACAGGGAGAGGGTTGGCTACACCTTC.

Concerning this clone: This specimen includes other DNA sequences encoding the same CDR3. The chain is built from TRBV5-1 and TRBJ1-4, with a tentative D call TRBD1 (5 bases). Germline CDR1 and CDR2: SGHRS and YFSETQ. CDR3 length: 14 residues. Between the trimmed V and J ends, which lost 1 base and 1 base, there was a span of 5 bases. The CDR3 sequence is CASSLQGTNEKLFF. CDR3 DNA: TGCGCCAGCAGCTTGCAGGGAACTAATGAAAAACTGTTTTTT.

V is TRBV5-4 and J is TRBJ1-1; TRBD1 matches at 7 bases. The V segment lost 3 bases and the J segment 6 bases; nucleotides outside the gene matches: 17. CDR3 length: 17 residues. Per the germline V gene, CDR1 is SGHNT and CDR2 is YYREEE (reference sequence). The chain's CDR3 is CASSWEIGAGGSPEAFF. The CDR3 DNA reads TGTGCCAGCAGCTGGGAGATTGGGGCAGGGGGATCCCCTGAAGCTTTCTTT.